This T cell receptor (beta chain) was sequenced for a study of blood T cell repertoires in COVID-19. Overall study context: Samples representing acute and convalescent COVID-19 were sourced from the United States, Italy and Spain.

This clone was counted ten times or more. Per germline, CDR1 SEHNR and CDR2 FQNEAQ (reference sequence). The ends were cut back, 5 bases at V and 4 bases at J, with 20 bases in the middle. This CDR3 is 16 amino acids long. Assay: immunoSEQ multiplex PCR; the TCRdb copy retains only in-frame clones and omits some. Altogether about 89,000 clones are present, about four fifths being singletons, with the ten largest covering approximately 6.3%. The TCR was taken from a man between 65 and 85 years old with COVID-19, enrolled during active disease. The V call is TRBV7-9, the J call TRBJ2-5, with D unclear. The sequencing input was peripheral blood. CDR3 DNA sequence: TGTGCCAGCAGCCCACCTAGTGGGTTTATGGTAGAGACCCAGTACTTC. Encoded protein: CASSPPSGFMVETQYF. Together with reference TRBV7-9 and TRBJ2-5, the CDR3 gives the full variable domain: DTGVSQNPRHKITKRGQNVTFRCDPISEHNRLYWYRQTLGQGPEFLTYFQNEAQLEKSRLLSDRFSAERPKGSFSTLEIQRTEQGDSAMYLCASSPPSGFMVETQYFGPGTRLLVL.